What follows are 30 T cell receptor beta chains derived from one specimen sequenced in a study of CD8+CD57+ T cells in acquired aplastic anemia. The sequenced patients had an expansion of CD8+CD57+ cells seen by flow cytometry. For CDR3 and TCR beta VDJ profiling, genomic DNA was the template used. Each CDR3 protein gets one entry after TCRdb re-called the reads with MiXCR. The table lists fewer than 250,000 distinct CDR3 sequences, 47% of them singletons, with roughly 8% in the top ten. The sequencing input was sorted CD4+, CD8+, or CD8+CD57+ T cells (not recorded which) from PBMCs. The source of these receptors is a human donor with aplastic anemia.

V is TRBV10-2 and J is TRBJ1-5; TRBD1 agrees at 8 bases. This CDR3 has 14 amino acids. Germline V gene data show CDR1 as WSHSY and CDR2 as SAAADI. J gave up 5 bases and V 8 bases, and 8 bases lay outside the gene matches. This CDR3 reads CASQRQGTYQPQHF. The DNA of the CDR3 is TGCGCCAGCCAGCGACAGGGGACTTATCAGCCCCAGCATTTT.

The rearrangement uses TRBV20-1 and TRBJ1-1, with D tentatively TRBD1 (6 bases). V was pared by 3 bases and J by 9 bases, with 14 bases between. Looked up from germline, CDR1 is DFQATT and CDR2 is SNEGSKA (reference sequence). The CDR3 is 12 amino acids. CDR3 residues: CSASSRGRQAFF. The CDR3 DNA sequence: TGCAGTGCTAGTTCCAGGGGAAGGCAAGCTTTCTTT.

This clonotype occurred once. A clone one base away is much larger, so this may be a read error. The chain joins TRBV5-4 to TRBJ2-7; D gene ambiguous. Germline-derived CDR1 and CDR2 are SGHNT and YYREEE (reference sequence). There are 13 residues in the CDR3. CDR3 in amino acids: CASSLGKTYERYF. CDR3 DNA sequence: TGTGCCAGCAGCTTGGGGAAAACCTACGAGCGGTACTTC. Drawing the rest from reference TRBV5-4 and TRBJ2-7, the complete variable domain is ETGVTQSPTHLIKTRGQQVTLRCSSQSGHNTVSWYQQALGQGPQFIFQYYREEENGRGNFPPRFSGLQFPNYSSELNVNALELDDSALYLCASSLGKTYERYFGPGTRLTVT.

As for this clonotype: The conserved phenylalanine or tryptophan normally closing the CDR3 is absent here, so this likely arose from a read error. The CDR3 here is CASPSSYNEQFL. The CDR3 DNA sequence: TGTGCCAGCCCGAGCTCCTACAATGAGCAGTTCCTC. The V gene is TRBV19, the J gene TRBJ2-1, with D uncertain. V was trimmed by 9 bases and J by 0 bases, leaving 6 bases between them. The CDR3 loop spans 12 amino acids. Germline V gene data show CDR1 as LNHDA and CDR2 as SQIVND (reference sequence).

V and J are TRBV3-1 and TRBJ2-7, with D perhaps assigned TRBD1 or TRBD2 (9 bases each). CDR1 LGHDT and CDR2 YNNKEL come from the germline V gene (reference sequence). The CDR3 consists of 17 residues. The ends were cut back, 0 bases at V and 3 bases at J, with 18 bases in the middle. This CDR3 is CASSQDLAGTGIYEQYF. The CDR3 DNA sequence: TGTGCCAGCAGCCAAGATCTAGCGGGGACAGGGATCTACGAGCAGTACTTC.

This clonotype has just a few counts. The chain is built from TRBV12-3 or TRBV12-4 and TRBJ2-1; possible D gene TRBD1, 5 bases. Trimming shortened V by 4 bases and J by 4 bases, and 17 bases separated the two germline ends. This CDR3 has 16 amino acids. The CDR3 spells CASSSATGTRYNEQFF. The CDR3 DNA reads as TGTGCCAGCAGTTCTGCAACAGGCACCCGATACAATGAGCAGTTCTTC.

The chain links TRBV25-1 to TRBJ2-1; 14 positions agree with TRBD2. Losses at the gene ends were 3 bases for V and 9 bases for J; bases not matched to a gene: 16. Looked up from germline, CDR1 is MGHDK and CDR2 is SYGVNS. The CDR3 runs 19 residues. The chain's CDR3 is CASSEPYTRLAGGPGEQFF. CDR3 in DNA: TGTGCCAGCAGTGAGCCTTATACAAGACTAGCGGGAGGGCCCGGTGAGCAGTTCTTC.

This clonotype came up many times. The chain combines TRBV4-3 with TRBJ2-1; D is perhaps TRBD2 (5 bases). Looked up from germline, CDR1 is LGHNA and CDR2 is YSLEER. The CDR3 contains 13 residues. The V end lost 2 bases, the J end lost 7 bases, and 9 bases lay between the germline ends. For the CDR3, the DNA is TGCGCCAGCAGCCAAAGTTGGAGGAATGAGCAGTTCTTC. Amino acids: CASSQSWRNEQFF.

The rearrangement joins TRBV5-1 to TRBJ1-6; D gene unclear. The V end was cut by 4 bases, the J end by 9 bases, with 17 bases between. The CDR3 covers 15 residues. Germline V CDR1 and CDR2: SGHRS, YFSETQ. CDR3 region: CASSTNAQRVSPLHF. CDR3 coding DNA: TGCGCCAGCAGCACCAACGCCCAAAGGGTTTCACCCCTCCACTTT.

In its sample, this clonotype was seen a few times. The genes are TRBV15 and TRBJ2-7; 7 bases fit TRBD1. CDR3 length: 14 amino acids. V shed 3 bases, J shed 5 bases, and the junction held 7 bases outside the gene matches. Germline V lookup: CDR1 LNHNV, CDR2 YYDKDF (reference sequence). The CDR3 DNA is TGTGCCACCAGCAGTGACAGGGTGTGGAACGAGCAGTACTTC. Translating it yields CATSSDRVWNEQYF.

This chain connects TRBV7-2 to TRBJ1-5; possibly TRBD1 for D (5 bases). Germline CDR1 is SGHTA and CDR2 is FQGNSA. V gave up 3 bases and J gave up 6 bases, with 15 bases separating them. The CDR3 contains 15 residues. CDR3 in amino acids: CASSFRSGVSQPQHF. The DNA of the CDR3 is TGTGCCAGCAGCTTCCGATCGGGGGTGAGTCAGCCCCAGCATTTT.

The gene calls are TRBV7-9 and TRBJ1-5; D is possibly TRBD1 (5 bases). V was cut by 5 bases and J by 4 bases, with 15 bases left in between. Germline V CDR1 and CDR2: SEHNR, FQNEAQ (reference sequence). CDR3 length equals 15 residues. The CDR3 nucleotides are TGTGCCAGCAGCCCAGGTCGAGGGGTAAATCAGCCCCAGCATTTT. It specifies CASSPGRGVNQPQHF. The full variable domain, completed using reference TRBV7-9 and TRBJ1-5, is DTGVSQNPRHKITKRGQNVTFRCDPISEHNRLYWYRQTLGQGPEFLTYFQNEAQLEKSRLLSDRFSAERPKGSFSTLEIQRTEQGDSAMYLCASSPGRGVNQPQHFGDGTRLSIL.

This chain connects TRBV5-1 to TRBJ2-7, with 7 bases fitting TRBD2. Germline assignment: CDR1 SGHRS and CDR2 YFSETQ. The ends lost 6 bases at V and 6 bases at J; junction bases unmatched: 9. The CDR3 runs 13 residues. CDR3 bases: TGCGCCAGCAAGGGCCGCGGGAGTTCCGAGCAGTACTTC. Translating gives CASKGRGSSEQYF. Full variable domain (outside the CDR3, taken from reference TRBV5-1 and TRBJ2-7): KAGVTQTPRYLIKTRGQQVTLSCSPISGHRSVSWYQQTPGQGLQFLFEYFSETQRNKGNFPGRFSGRQFSNSRSEMNVSTLELGDSALYLCASKGRGSSEQYFGPGTRLTVT.

Points on this clonotype: The junction does not match germline at one end; this may be a read error. The chain has TRBV10-3 and TRBJ2-7; D ambiguous. Germline V CDR1 and CDR2: ENHRY, SYGVKD. The CDR3 covers 11 residues. The CDR3: CAISTNYEQCF. CDR3 coding DNA: TGTGCCATCAGTACGAATTACGAGCAGTGCTTC.

This clonotype was detected only a few times. The V and J genes are TRBV9 and TRBJ1-6; TRBD1 matches 9 bases. The germline gives CDR1 SGDLS, CDR2 YYNGEE. Germline trimming cut 5 bases from V and 7 bases from J; bases unmatched to any gene: 1. This CDR3 region has 13 residues. CDR3 protein: CASSGQGNSPLHF. The CDR3 nucleotides read TGTGCCAGCAGTGGACAGGGGAATTCACCCCTCCACTTT.

The chain combines TRBV19 with TRBJ1-5; 7 positions agree with TRBD1. Losses at the gene ends were 4 bases for V and 0 bases for J; bases not matched to a gene: 6. The CDR3 loop spans 16 amino acids. Germline loops: CDR1 LNHDA, CDR2 SQIVND (reference sequence). CDR3 loop: CASSNRGSYSNQPQHF. In nucleotides, the CDR3 is TGTGCCAGTAGTAACAGGGGTTCATATAGCAATCAGCCCCAGCATTTT.

The chain is built from TRBV10-2 and TRBJ2-3, with D perhaps TRBD2 (6 bases). Trimming removed 7 bases from V and 2 bases from J, with 16 bases in between. Germline V gene lookup returns CDR1 WSHSY and CDR2 SAAADI. This CDR3 comprises 15 residues. CDR3 sequence: CASTPLAGHTDTQYF. CDR3 nucleotide sequence: TGCGCCAGCACCCCCCTCGCGGGGCACACAGATACGCAGTATTTT.

This chain uses TRBV6-5 with TRBJ1-2; TRBD1 might be the D (6 bases). CDR1 and CDR2 (germline): MNHEY, SVGAGI. V was clipped by 5 bases and J by 0 bases, with 13 bases between them. The CDR3 contains 15 residues. In DNA, the CDR3 is TGTGCCAGCAGTCCCACAGGGAAGACTAACTATGGCTACACCTTC. Protein product: CASSPTGKTNYGYTF.

Ten or more counts support this clonotype. The CDR3 sequence: CASSLGGSTYEQYF. The CDR3 DNA sequence: TGTGCCAGCAGCTTAGGCGGCAGCACCTACGAGCAGTACTTC. This sequence joins TRBV7-9 and TRBJ2-7, with unresolved D. CDR3 size: 14 residues. CDR1 SEHNR and CDR2 FQNEAQ come from the germline V gene (reference sequence). The germline V and J ends were trimmed by 1 base and 2 bases, with 9 bases remaining between them.

There are many counts of this clonotype. This sequence joins TRBV12-3 or TRBV12-4 and TRBJ2-7; the D gene could be TRBD1 or TRBD2 (5 bases each). The CDR3 loop spans 18 amino acids. V dropped 5 bases and J dropped 0 bases, with 23 bases sitting between them. CDR3 in amino acids: CASSPREAMGVNSYEQYF. The CDR3 DNA is TGTGCCAGCAGTCCTCGAGAAGCCATGGGGGTCAACTCCTACGAGCAGTACTTC.

This chain links TRBV20-1 with TRBJ1-1; D might be TRBD1 (5 bases). V was cut by 5 bases and J by 1 base, with 14 bases left in between. The germline CDR1 and CDR2 sequences are DFQATT and SNEGSKA (reference sequence). The CDR3 has 14 residues. CDR3 loop: CSAFRQRENTEAFF. In DNA form, the CDR3 reads TGCAGTGCTTTTAGACAGAGGGAGAACACTGAAGCTTTCTTT.

As DNA, the CDR3 is TGTGCCAGCAGCTTAGACAGCCGTAATTCACCCCTCCACTTT. It specifies CASSLDSRNSPLHF. V is TRBV7-6 and J is TRBJ1-6; no clear D. The CDR3 consists of 14 residues. The V end was cut by 1 base, the J end by 6 bases, with 7 bases between. Germline assignment: CDR1 SGHVS and CDR2 FNYEAQ.

This clonotype occurred a few times. A much larger clone lies one base from this, so it may be a read error. This chain connects TRBV20-1 to TRBJ2-7; the D is unclear. Germline V gene data show CDR1 as DFQATT and CDR2 as SNEGSKA (reference sequence). The CDR3 consists of 13 residues. This CDR3 is CSARDTAPYERYF. The CDR3 nucleotides read TGCAGTGCTAGAGATACCGCCCCGTACGAGCGGTACTTC.

The table lists this clonotype with many counts. This chain uses TRBV20-1 with TRBJ2-1; D tentatively reads TRBD1 or TRBD2 (5 bases each). This CDR3 comprises 13 residues. Between the trimmed V and J ends, which lost 5 bases and 5 bases, there was a span of 13 bases. CDR1 is DFQATT and CDR2 is SNEGSKA in the germline V gene (reference sequence). The CDR3 protein is CSAVWDHNNEQFF. CDR3 nucleotide sequence: TGCAGTGCTGTCTGGGACCATAACAATGAGCAGTTCTTC.

The V gene is TRBV28, the J gene TRBJ2-3, with 7 bases that match TRBD1. Trimming at V came to 7 bases and at J to 3 bases, leaving 13 bases not matched to a gene. Looked up from germline, CDR1 is MDHEN and CDR2 is SYDVKM. The CDR3 loop spans 16 amino acids. CDR3 in DNA: TGTGCCAGCACTCCCTTGGAACAGGGGCATACAGATACGCAGTATTTT. Its protein is CASTPLEQGHTDTQYF.

Details on this clonotype: The junction does not match germline at one end; this may be a read error. This chain links TRBV10-3 with TRBJ1-6; 9 positions agree with TRBD1. Per the germline V gene, CDR1 is ENHRY and CDR2 is SYGVKD. CDR3 size: 16 residues. The CDR3 region has the DNA TGTGCCATCAGTGGGGGGGGACAGGGCCCGAATTCCCCCCTCCACTTT. Its protein product is CAISGGGQGPNSPLHF.

As concerns this clonotype: This may stem from a read error, because a much larger clone lies one nucleotide away. The rearrangement joins TRBV5-6 to TRBJ2-1; no definite D call. Trimming stripped 4 bases from V and 7 bases from J, with 9 bases between. This CDR3 is built from 12 residues. Per germline, CDR1 SGHDT and CDR2 YYEEEE. The CDR3 region has the DNA TGTGCCAGCAGCCATGGATGGAATGAGCAGTTCTTC. Amino acids: CASSHGWNEQFF.

Of note for this clonotype: A much larger clone sits a single nucleotide away, making a read error possible. The chain uses TRBV20-1 and TRBJ2-2, with a possible D match to TRBD2 (5 bases). Germline CDR1 and CDR2: DFQATT and SNEGSKA (reference sequence). This CDR3 contains 12 residues. The CDR3 loop reads CSARENTGELSF. CDR3 DNA: TGCAGTGCTAGAGAGAACACCGGGGAGCTGTCTTTT.

This chain links TRBV10-3 with TRBJ2-7; tentatively, D is TRBD2 (7 bases). This CDR3 is 15 amino acids long. Germline values: CDR1 ENHRY, CDR2 SYGVKD. V was trimmed by 9 bases and J by 4 bases, leaving 22 bases between them. Here the CDR3 DNA reads TGTGCCATTGGGGGGGGACACCTCGGGCTGTACGAGCAGTACTTC. Amino acids: CAIGGGHLGLYEQYF.

This clonotype has only a few counts. The CDR3 nucleotides read TGTGCCAGCAGCCCCCTAAGGAAGGGGGTTTTCGGCAACATTCAGTACTTC. As protein: CASSPLRKGVFGNIQYF. This chain joins TRBV14 and TRBJ2-4; tentative D call: TRBD1 (6 bases). The CDR3 sequence is 17 residues long. The germline V gene encodes CDR1 SGHDN and CDR2 FVKESK. V was trimmed by 4 bases and J by 7 bases, leaving 23 bases between them. The whole variable domain, filled in from reference TRBV14 and TRBJ2-4, reads EAGVTQFPSHSVIEKGQTVTLRCDPISGHDNLYWYRRVMGKEIKFLLHFVKESKQDESGMPNNRFLAERTGGTYSTLKVQPAELEDSGVYFCASSPLRKGVFGNIQYFGAGTRLSVL.